Listed below are T cell receptor beta chains from one sample, sequenced in a study of blood T cell repertoires in COVID-19. TCRdb keeps only in-frame clones here, not all; method: immunoSEQ multiplex PCR. This repertoire shows 40,000 to 55,000 clones, more than 75% found once; its top ten account for about 15%. Specimen: peripheral blood. Receptor source: a human donor in a cohort sampled during active COVID-19. Each CDR3 is given with its conserved first and last residue. D genes are given only for firm matches. Size is stated for part of the rows, as once, few or many counts, or as a class when the clone is expanded.

clone_size	d_call	j_call	cdr3_length	v_call	cdr3_nt	cdr3_aa
.	.	TRBJ2-2	15	TRBV7-9	TGTGCCAGCAGCTGGGACGGGGGGAACACCGGGGAGCTGTTTTTT	CASSWDGGNTGELFF
.	TRBD1	TRBJ2-3	15	TRBV11-2	TGTGCCAGCAGCCCGGGACAGGGGTTGGCAGATACGCAGTATTTT	CASSPGQGLADTQYF
.	TRBD1	TRBJ1-1	14	TRBV7-8	TGTGCCAGCAGCCCAGGGACAGTGAACACTGAAGCTTTCTTT	CASSPGTVNTEAFF
.	.	TRBJ1-4	16	TRBV5-1	TGCGCCAGCAGCTTGGGGGAAATCGGGGGTAATGAAAAACTGTTTTTT	CASSLGEIGGNEKLFF
.	.	TRBJ2-1	17	TRBV4-3	TGCGCCAGCAGCCAAGGGACAGTTGAGAGCTCCTACAATGAGCAGTTCTTC	CASSQGTVESSYNEQFF
.	TRBD1	TRBJ2-6	18	TRBV4-2	TGTGCCAGCAGCCAAGAACAACAGGGGGCAAGTGGGGCCAACGTCCTGACTTTC	CASSQEQQGASGANVLTF
.	.	TRBJ2-5	13	TRBV29-1	TGCAGCGTTAATTTACAGGGGGGGGAGACCCAGTACTTC	CSVNLQGGETQYF
few	.	TRBJ2-7	12	TRBV12-3/TRBV12-4	TGTGCCAGCAGTTTAAGCCCATACGAGCAGTACTTC	CASSLSPYEQYF
.	.	TRBJ2-7	12	TRBV5-1	TGCGCCAGCAGCATTCACTCCTACGAGCAGTACTTC	CASSIHSYEQYF
.	.	TRBJ2-7	13	TRBV6-5	TGTGCCAGCAGTCGGGACAATTCCTACGAGCAGTACTTC	CASSRDNSYEQYF
few	TRBD2	TRBJ2-1	15	TRBV7-3	TGTGCCAGCAGCTTAATGGCGGGGGACCGGAATGAGCAGTTCTTC	CASSLMAGDRNEQFF
.	TRBD2	TRBJ2-7	13	TRBV6-5	TGTGCCAGCATGGGACTAGCGGCCTACGAGCAGTACTTC	CASMGLAAYEQYF
.	.	TRBJ1-5	13	TRBV6-5	TGTGCCAGCAGTTACTCGAGGGAACAGCCCCAGCATTTT	CASSYSREQPQHF
.	.	TRBJ1-6	16	TRBV6-6	TGTGCCAGCAGTTATGGGGAGGGGGGGAAGAATTCACCCCTCCACTTT	CASSYGEGGKNSPLHF
once	TRBD2	TRBJ2-3	16	TRBV25-1	TGTGCCAGCAGTGGACTAGCGACCCATGGGACAGATACGCAGTATTTT	CASSGLATHGTDTQYF
.	.	TRBJ2-7	14	TRBV5-1	TGCGCCAGCAGCCTCTCGGCGGATATTACCGAGCAGTACTTC	CASSLSADITEQYF
.	.	TRBJ2-2	13	TRBV6-2/TRBV6-3	TGTGCCAGCAGTTATATAGGGGCCGGGGAGCTGTTTTTT	CASSYIGAGELFF
.	.	TRBJ2-7	14	TRBV19	TGTGCCAGTAGTATAGATCTATCTGCGGGAGAGCAGTACTTC	CASSIDLSAGEQYF
.	TRBD2	TRBJ2-4	15	TRBV6-5	TGTGCCAGCAGGTCAACTAGCGGGGGACAAAACATTCAGTACTTC	CASRSTSGGQNIQYF
few	.	TRBJ1-1	15	TRBV7-2	TGTGCCAGCAGCTCGCAAGGACGGGGGAACACTGAAGCTTTCTTT	CASSSQGRGNTEAFF
.	.	TRBJ1-2	14	TRBV6-2/TRBV6-3	TGTGCCAGCAGTTACCAAACAGCTACCTATGGCTACACCTTC	CASSYQTATYGYTF
.	.	TRBJ1-1	14	TRBV19	TGTGCCAGTAGTCCCCCTCGACAGAACACTGAAGCTTTCTTT	CASSPPRQNTEAFF
once	.	TRBJ2-7	13	TRBV27	TGTGCCAGCAGTCCTAGGAGGGGAAACGAGCAGTACTTC	CASSPRRGNEQYF
once	TRBD1	TRBJ2-7	17	TRBV5-8	TGTGCCAGCAGCTTGGGATTCCGGGACAGGGAAATCTACGAGCAGTACTTC	CASSLGFRDREIYEQYF
once	TRBD1	TRBJ1-2	14	TRBV18	TGTGCCAGCTCACCTGACAGGGAAGGAGATGGCTACACCTTC	CASSPDREGDGYTF